Here is one TCR beta chain with its context. The data belong to a study of blood T cell repertoires in COVID-19. Background on the study: Donors in the United States, Italy and Spain gave samples during acute or convalescent COVID-19.

V shed 7 bases and J 7 bases; nucleotides not matched to a gene: 10. This CDR3 region has 14 residues. CDR1 is MNHEY, CDR2 SMNVEV, per germline (reference sequence). Assay used: immunoSEQ multiplex PCR; TCRdb lists only in-frame clones, some missing. The sample records approximately 92,000 clones, 80% to 85% being singletons. The chain has TRBV27 and TRBJ2-7; 10 positions agree with TRBD1. This clonotype was obtained from a man aged 70 or older with active or convalescent COVID-19. The sample comprised peripheral blood. Here the CDR3 reads CASTWGTGEGEQYF. The CDR3 DNA reads TGTGCCAGCACCTGGGGGACAGGGGAGGGAGAGCAGTACTTC.